The clone carrying this TCR beta chain was seen just once. Antigen specificity is unknown. These data belong to a study of CD8 T cell repertoires and HIV-1 epitope variants. The V end was cut by 5 bases, the J end by 7 bases, with 9 bases between. There are 11 residues in the CDR3. CDR1 is PRHDT, CDR2 FYEKMQ, per germline (reference sequence). Repertoires were generated with immunoSEQ multiplex PCR, while TCRdb's copy carries only in-frame clones and drops some. The table has fewer than 4,500 clones, approximately 70% seen once; the top ten hold roughly 45%. The chain uses TRBV13 and TRBJ2-7; D ambiguous. The sequencing sample was made of cultured CD8+ T cells derived from PBMCs. This receptor was taken from a male donor with HIV. This CDR3 is CASSLNLEQYF. The CDR3 nucleotides are TGTGCCAGCAGCCTGAACCTAGAGCAGTACTTC.